This T cell receptor beta chain is drawn from a study of T cells after yellow fever vaccination. About the study: It was SMART-Seq v4 Ultra Low Input that prepared the fractions with low cell numbers. General observations from the study: Once the booster was given, most primary-vaccination clones reappeared, at 95% to 97% for CD4 and around 90% for CD8. Faster peaking, at day 5 versus 15, marked a secondary response that was weaker.

CDR3 length equals 16 residues. CDR1 is LGHNA, CDR2 YNFKEQ, per germline. Trimming at V came to 2 bases and at J to 2 bases, leaving 2 bases not matched to a gene. The sample holds many counts of this clonotype. Template-switching 5'RACE yielded the TCR cDNA; a universal primer site and UMIs were added in the process. TCRdb re-analysed the 5' RACE reads in MiXCR, keeping a single row per CDR3 protein. The sample yields 20,000 to 25,000 distinct CDR3 sequences, around 5.2% seen once. Sequencing was performed on PBMCs, either bulk or a sorted T-cell subset (CD4+, CD8+, memory, or dextramer-sorted; not recorded which), taken 35 to 50 days after the first yellow fever vaccination. This TCR derives from a man between 18 and 35 years old who received the YFV17D yellow fever vaccine. The J gene is TRBJ2-3, the V gene TRBV4-2, with 12 bases fitting TRBD2. CDR3 protein: CASSQLAGGVTDTQYF. CDR3 DNA: TGTGCCAGCAGCCAACTAGCGGGGGGGGTCACAGATACGCAGTATTTT.